The 4 T cell receptor beta chains below were found in one sample sequenced in a study of cytomegalovirus exposure and HLA in healthy donors. The PCR employed 60 Vbeta primers together with 13 Jbeta primers. Clones were sequenced by immunoSEQ multiplex PCR, and TCRdb holds only the in-frame ones, with some missing. The sample shows roughly 100,000 clones, over 75% of them seen only once. The sequenced material came from PBMCs. These receptor sequences come from a man aged 30 to 45 in good health and CMV-seropositive.

The V gene is TRBV5-1, the J gene TRBJ2-1; 12 bases are shared with TRBD2. The germline CDR1 and CDR2 sequences are SGHRS and YFSETQ. The J segment lost 5 bases and the V segment lost 3 bases, leaving 3 bases of the junction unmatched. The CDR3 runs 15 residues. In nucleotides, the CDR3 is TGCGCCAGCAGCTCCCCTAGCGGGGGGGACAATGAGCAGTTCTTC. Amino acid sequence: CASSSPSGGDNEQFF.

J is TRBJ1-6 and V is TRBV27, with TRBD1 matching 9 bases. Trimming removed 6 bases from V and 9 bases from J; junction bases left unmatched: 3. Germline loops: CDR1 MNHEY, CDR2 SMNVEV (reference sequence). The CDR3 runs 13 residues. The CDR3 coding sequence is TGTGCCAGCAGCGACAGGGGGATTTCACCCCTCCACTTT. Translating gives CASSDRGISPLHF.

The chain employs TRBV13 and TRBJ2-2; unclear D gene. The closer fit of TRBJ1-3 to the DNA end suggests the J call may be wrong. The germline CDR1 and CDR2 sequences are PRHDT and FYEKMQ (reference sequence). There are 13 residues in the CDR3. CDR3 in amino acids: CASSSAGGNTIYF. The DNA of the CDR3 is TGTGCCAGCAGCTCAGCAGGTGGAAACACCATATATTTT.

The chain is built from TRBV5-1 and TRBJ2-7; TRBD1 matches 10 bases. With 0 bases clipped from V and 3 bases from J, the junction kept 0 bases outside the gene matches. Germline V CDR1 and CDR2: SGHRS, YFSETQ. The CDR3 covers 14 residues. As DNA, the CDR3 is TGCGCCAGCAGCTTGGGGGACAGGGGCTACGAGCAGTACTTC. Translated, it gives CASSLGDRGYEQYF.